This entry features one TCR beta chain sequence. The data stem from a study of blood T cell repertoires in COVID-19. At the level of the study: The samples span acute and convalescent COVID-19 from the United States, Italy and Spain. The cDNA or gDNA used as material had been derived from T cells, B-cell-depleted T cells, or PBMCs.

The CDR3 length is 15 residues. Losses at the gene ends were 5 bases for V and 5 bases for J; bases not matched to a gene: 9. Germline values: CDR1 SGHTA, CDR2 FQGNSA. Authors' analysis steps: Nucleated cell counts were estimated from reference gene primer amplification. Produced via immunoSEQ multiplex PCR; TCRdb's table is partial and in-frame only. For V, J and clone size, that table is used; D and trimming come from the DNA. The sample carries some 160,000 clones, approximately 80% recorded once. The sequenced sample consisted of peripheral blood. The TCR was taken from a woman between 50 and 59 years old with acute or convalescent COVID-19. The chain combines TRBV7-2 with TRBJ1-2, with 9 bases fitting TRBD1. CDR3 bases: TGTGCCAGCAGCCCGGCCACAGGGGGCCGGTATGGCTACACCTTC. As protein: CASSPATGGRYGYTF.